The rows below give T cell receptor beta chains drawn from one sample of a study of T cells in Graves' hyperthyroidism and ophthalmopathy. TCRdb used MiXCR to reprocess the multiplex PCR reads, holding one entry per CDR3 protein. The sample holds approximately 420,000 distinct CDR3 sequences, roughly 15% seen once. The sample was blood. Every receptor here comes from a young woman with Graves' hyperthyroidism. CDR3s include the opening cysteine and the closing phenylalanine or tryptophan. The order of the fields is V gene, D gene, clone size, J gene, CDR3 DNA, CDR3 protein. D genes are given only for firm matches. Size is omitted from some rows. Given values are once, few, many or a class for expanded clones.

v_gene: TRBV20-1; d_gene: TRBD1; abundance: few; j_gene: TRBJ1-1; CDR3nt: TGCAGTGCTAGAGATACAGGGGGAGAACCAGCTTTCTTT; CDR3aa: CSARDTGGEPAFF
v_gene: TRBV2; d_gene: TRBD2; abundance: .; j_gene: TRBJ2-1; CDR3nt: TGTGCCAGCAGTGGGGTAGCGGGAGGTCGGATAGATCAGTTCTTC; CDR3aa: CASSGVAGGRIDQFF
v_gene: TRBV12-3/TRBV12-4; d_gene: TRBD2; abundance: many; j_gene: TRBJ2-3; CDR3nt: TGTGCCAGCAGTGGGGCACTAGCGGGAGGGGCAGATACGCAGTATTTT; CDR3aa: CASSGALAGGADTQYF
v_gene: TRBV19; d_gene: .; abundance: few; j_gene: TRBJ2-5; CDR3nt: TGTGCCAGTAGTAATATTTGGGATTTGGAGACCCAGTACTTC; CDR3aa: CASSNIWDLETQYF
v_gene: TRBV14; d_gene: .; abundance: many; j_gene: TRBJ1-6; CDR3nt: TGTGCCAGCAGCCAAGAAGCACGGAATTCACCCCTCCACTTT; CDR3aa: CASSQEARNSPLHF
v_gene: TRBV7-2; d_gene: .; abundance: few; j_gene: TRBJ2-3; CDR3nt: TGTGCCAGCAGCTTAGATGGTGGAATCACAGATACGCAGTATTTT; CDR3aa: CASSLDGGITDTQYF
v_gene: TRBV20-1; d_gene: .; abundance: many; j_gene: TRBJ2-1; CDR3nt: TGCAGTGCTAGAACGCTCCGGAATGAGCAGTTCTTC; CDR3aa: CSARTLRNEQFF
v_gene: TRBV9; d_gene: .; abundance: .; j_gene: TRBJ1-3; CDR3nt: TGTGCCAGCAGCGGAGGGACGGCCGGAAACACCATATATTTT; CDR3aa: CASSGGTAGNTIYF
v_gene: TRBV24-1; d_gene: TRBD2; abundance: few; j_gene: TRBJ2-2; CDR3nt: TGTGCCACCAGTGACGCTAGCGGGGGGAGCACCGGGGAGCTGTTTTTT; CDR3aa: CATSDASGGSTGELFF
v_gene: TRBV28; d_gene: TRBD1; abundance: many; j_gene: TRBJ1-1; CDR3nt: TGTGCCAGCAGTTTTACCGGGACAGGGGTCACTGAAGCTTTCTTT; CDR3aa: CASSFTGTGVTEAFF
v_gene: TRBV5-1; d_gene: .; abundance: few; j_gene: TRBJ1-1; CDR3nt: TGCGCCAGCAGCTTGGTTCGAGGGGGAAGGACCACTGAAGCTTTCTTT; CDR3aa: CASSLVRGGRTTEAFF
v_gene: TRBV5-1; d_gene: .; abundance: many; j_gene: TRBJ2-3; CDR3nt: TGCGCCAGCAGCTTGGGGGATAACACAGATACGCAGTATTTT; CDR3aa: CASSLGDNTDTQYF
v_gene: TRBV15; d_gene: .; abundance: .; j_gene: TRBJ1-5; CDR3nt: TGTGCCACCAGCAGAGCTGGGAATCAGCCCCAGCATTTT; CDR3aa: CATSRAGNQPQHF
v_gene: TRBV20-1; d_gene: TRBD2; abundance: many; j_gene: TRBJ2-2; CDR3nt: TGCAGTGCTACTATAGCGGGAGGGGGTCATGGGGAGCTGTTTTTT; CDR3aa: CSATIAGGGHGELFF
v_gene: TRBV10-1; d_gene: .; abundance: many; j_gene: TRBJ2-7; CDR3nt: TGCGCCAGCAGTGAGTCAGGGGGCGAGCAGTACTTC; CDR3aa: CASSESGGEQYF
v_gene: TRBV27; d_gene: .; abundance: .; j_gene: TRBJ1-2; CDR3nt: TGTGTCAGCACCCCTAGAGGGGGTGGATACTATGGCTACACCTTC; CDR3aa: CVSTPRGGGYYGYTF
v_gene: TRBV27; d_gene: TRBD1; abundance: .; j_gene: TRBJ1-2; CDR3nt: TGTGCCAGCAGGGCCCCTGGGACAGTCTATGGCTACACCTTC; CDR3aa: CASRAPGTVYGYTF
v_gene: TRBV6-1; d_gene: .; abundance: .; j_gene: TRBJ1-1; CDR3nt: TGTGCCAGCAGTGAAGTGCAGGGTGGTTTCTTT; CDR3aa: CASSEVQGGFF
v_gene: TRBV14; d_gene: TRBD1; abundance: few; j_gene: TRBJ2-5; CDR3nt: TGTGCCAGCAGCCAAGGACAGGGCTTAGGGCGAGAGACCCAGTACTTC; CDR3aa: CASSQGQGLGRETQYF
v_gene: TRBV6-1; d_gene: TRBD2; abundance: .; j_gene: TRBJ2-7; CDR3nt: TGTGCCAGCAGTGAACGTAGCGGGAGGGCCCTTTACGAGCAGTACTTC; CDR3aa: CASSERSGRALYEQYF
v_gene: TRBV9; d_gene: .; abundance: many; j_gene: TRBJ2-7; CDR3nt: TGTGCCAGCAGCGTGGGACCCAGCTCCTACGAGCAGTACTTC; CDR3aa: CASSVGPSSYEQYF
v_gene: TRBV6-1; d_gene: .; abundance: few; j_gene: TRBJ1-5; CDR3nt: TGTGCCAGCAGTGCCGGCCCGGGTATGGGAAAACCCCAGCATTTT; CDR3aa: CASSAGPGMGKPQHF
v_gene: TRBV25-1; d_gene: TRBD1; abundance: .; j_gene: TRBJ2-5; CDR3nt: TGTGCCAGCAGTAAAGACAGGGCAATCCAAGAGACCCAGTACTTC; CDR3aa: CASSKDRAIQETQYF
v_gene: TRBV3-1; d_gene: .; abundance: few; j_gene: TRBJ1-3; CDR3nt: TGTGCCAGCAGCCTAACTGATGGCCCTGGAAACACCATATATTTT; CDR3aa: CASSLTDGPGNTIYF
v_gene: TRBV7-2; d_gene: TRBD1; abundance: few; j_gene: TRBJ1-1; CDR3nt: TGTGCCAGCAGCGCCACAGGGGTCTCTGAAGCTTTCTTT; CDR3aa: CASSATGVSEAFF
v_gene: TRBV7-8; d_gene: TRBD2; abundance: many; j_gene: TRBJ2-1; CDR3nt: TGTGCCAGCAAACAGGCTAGCGGGAGGGGAAGGGGTGAGCAGTTCTTC; CDR3aa: CASKQASGRGRGEQFF
v_gene: TRBV5-1; d_gene: TRBD2; abundance: many; j_gene: TRBJ2-7; CDR3nt: TGCGCCAGCAGCACTAGCGGGAGTTTCTACGAGCAGTACTTC; CDR3aa: CASSTSGSFYEQYF
v_gene: TRBV9; d_gene: TRBD1; abundance: many; j_gene: TRBJ2-1; CDR3nt: TGTGCCAGCAGTCTTGGACAGGGGGTCTCCTACAATGAGCAGTTCTTC; CDR3aa: CASSLGQGVSYNEQFF
v_gene: TRBV9; d_gene: TRBD2; abundance: .; j_gene: TRBJ2-1; CDR3nt: TGTGCCAGCAGCCGACAGATCTCTAGCGGGAGCTCCTACAATGAGCAGTTCTTC; CDR3aa: CASSRQISSGSSYNEQFF
v_gene: TRBV20-1; d_gene: .; abundance: many; j_gene: TRBJ2-5; CDR3nt: TGCAGTGCTAGAGCCTCGACAGGCAGAGGGACCCAGTACTTC; CDR3aa: CSARASTGRGTQYF
v_gene: TRBV20-1; d_gene: .; abundance: .; j_gene: TRBJ1-1; CDR3nt: TGCAGTGCTAGGGGCACGGTGGACACTGAAGCTTTCTTT; CDR3aa: CSARGTVDTEAFF
v_gene: TRBV5-4; d_gene: TRBD1; abundance: few; j_gene: TRBJ1-2; CDR3nt: TGTGCCAGCAGCGAAACAGGGGGCTATGGCTACACCTTC; CDR3aa: CASSETGGYGYTF
v_gene: TRBV24-1; d_gene: .; abundance: many; j_gene: TRBJ2-7; CDR3nt: TGTGCCACCAGTGACCGAACTGGTGTCCCAGCCTACGAGCAGTACTTC; CDR3aa: CATSDRTGVPAYEQYF
v_gene: TRBV29-1; d_gene: .; abundance: .; j_gene: TRBJ1-2; CDR3nt: TGCAGCGTTGAAGGAAGGGTGCTCGAGGGTGGCTACACCTTC; CDR3aa: CSVEGRVLEGGYTF
v_gene: TRBV19; d_gene: .; abundance: .; j_gene: TRBJ2-5; CDR3nt: TGTGCCAGTAGTATGGATTTGGACTTTCAATGGGAGACCCAGTACTTC; CDR3aa: CASSMDLDFQWETQYF
v_gene: TRBV20-1; d_gene: TRBD2; abundance: many; j_gene: TRBJ2-7; CDR3nt: TGCAGTGCTAGACCACCTAGCGGGAGGGAGGGCTACGAGCAGTACTTC; CDR3aa: CSARPPSGREGYEQYF
v_gene: TRBV5-6; d_gene: .; abundance: few; j_gene: TRBJ1-2; CDR3nt: TGTGCCAGCAGTCCGCAGGGGAGAGGCTACACCTTC; CDR3aa: CASSPQGRGYTF
v_gene: TRBV2; d_gene: .; abundance: many; j_gene: TRBJ2-3; CDR3nt: TGTGCCAGCAGTCGGACACACGGGGCCCCAGATACGCAGTATTTT; CDR3aa: CASSRTHGAPDTQYF
v_gene: TRBV7-2; d_gene: .; abundance: few; j_gene: TRBJ2-1; CDR3nt: TGTGCCAGCAGCTTATTGGCCTCTACTCCTTATGAGCAGTTCTTC; CDR3aa: CASSLLASTPYEQFF
v_gene: TRBV27; d_gene: .; abundance: .; j_gene: TRBJ1-3; CDR3nt: TGTGCCAGCAGCCCCTTGGGACGGGGGGGAAACACCATATATTTT; CDR3aa: CASSPLGRGGNTIYF
v_gene: TRBV27; d_gene: .; abundance: .; j_gene: TRBJ2-7; CDR3nt: TGTGCCAGCAGTTTCAAGGAATATTACGAGCAGTACTTC; CDR3aa: CASSFKEYYEQYF
v_gene: TRBV11-3; d_gene: .; abundance: many; j_gene: TRBJ1-3; CDR3nt: TGTGCCAGCAGCTTAAAGCCCCCATCCCTCACGGGGCCTGGAAACACCATATATTTT; CDR3aa: CASSLKPPSLTGPGNTIYF
v_gene: TRBV5-5; d_gene: .; abundance: many; j_gene: TRBJ2-7; CDR3nt: TGTGCCAGCAGCTTATCAGCCAGGCCGACCACCTACGAGCAGTACTTC; CDR3aa: CASSLSARPTTYEQYF
v_gene: TRBV20-1; d_gene: TRBD2; abundance: few; j_gene: TRBJ2-4; CDR3nt: TGCAGTGCCGAAATAGCGGGACTAGCCAAAAACATTCAGTACTTC; CDR3aa: CSAEIAGLAKNIQYF
v_gene: TRBV7-2; d_gene: TRBD1; abundance: few; j_gene: TRBJ1-2; CDR3nt: TGTGCCAGCAGTCAGGGGGTAGGCTATGGCTACACCTTC; CDR3aa: CASSQGVGYGYTF
v_gene: TRBV29-1; d_gene: .; abundance: many; j_gene: TRBJ2-1; CDR3nt: TGCAGCGTTCCAAACCTAGCCTCCTACAATGAGCAGTTCTTC; CDR3aa: CSVPNLASYNEQFF
v_gene: TRBV7-9; d_gene: .; abundance: many; j_gene: TRBJ1-2; CDR3nt: TGTGCCAGCAGCCCCGTCTATGGCTACACCTTC; CDR3aa: CASSPVYGYTF